Listed here are 10 T cell receptor beta chains from one sample, sequenced in a study of T cells in Graves' hyperthyroidism and ophthalmopathy. RNA transcripts gave rise to amplified TCR beta CDR3 regions. The primer set for the first-round RT-PCR of the TCR CDR3 was HTBI. MiXCR, run by TCRdb on the multiplex PCR reads, gives a single entry per CDR3 protein. The table has some 460,000 distinct CDR3 sequences, more than 15% seen once. The specimen was blood. These receptors came from a woman under 30 with Graves' hyperthyroidism.

This clonotype was seen ten or more times. This chain uses TRBV7-2 with TRBJ2-3, with a possible D match to TRBD1 (5 bases). The CDR3 spans 15 residues. V shed 7 bases and J shed 0 bases, with 14 bases lying between them. Germline CDR1 SGHTA, CDR2 FQGNSA. The CDR3, as DNA: TGTGCCAGCAAGATTGGGCAGGGCAGCACAGATACGCAGTATTTT. This translates into CASKIGQGSTDTQYF.

Ten or more counts support this clonotype. The J gene is TRBJ2-1, the V gene TRBV7-8, with D possibly being TRBD2 (6 bases). Trimming took 6 bases from V and 6 from J, leaving 27 bases between them. Germline CDR1 reads SGHVS; CDR2 reads FQNEAQ. This CDR3 is 18 amino acids long. Here the CDR3 reads CASRVAPPSLASGNEQFF. The CDR3, as DNA: TGTGCCAGCAGGGTCGCTCCCCCGTCACTAGCATCGGGCAATGAGCAGTTCTTC.

V is TRBV10-3 and J is TRBJ1-1; the match to TRBD1 covers 8 bases. Germline CDR1 ENHRY, CDR2 SYGVKD. V dropped 6 bases and J dropped 7; count of bases not matched to a gene: 19. The CDR3 length is 17 residues. CDR3 protein: CAISKNPNQGAQDEAFF. CDR3 DNA: TGTGCCATCAGCAAAAATCCGAACCAGGGGGCCCAAGATGAAGCTTTCTTT.

This clonotype occurred many times. The gene calls are TRBV11-1 and TRBJ2-7; TRBD1 aligns across 12 bases. Losses at the gene ends were 5 bases for V and 3 bases for J; bases not matched to a gene: 8. Germline CDR1 reads SGHAT; CDR2 reads FQDESV (reference sequence). CDR3 length: 16 amino acids. DNA for the CDR3: TGTGCCAGCAGCGCCCCCGGGACAGGGGGCTACTACGAGCAGTACTTC. Its protein is CASSAPGTGGYYEQYF.

Points on this clonotype: At one boundary the junction diverges from the germline segment, which might be a read error. The J gene is TRBJ1-3, the V gene TRBV3-1, with TRBD1 matching over 10 bases. Per germline, CDR1 LGHDT and CDR2 YNNKEL (reference sequence). The CDR3 spans 15 residues. This CDR3 is CASSRDRGRRNIIYF. CDR3 coding DNA: TGTGCCAGCAGCCGGGACAGGGGAAGGAGAAACATCATATATTTT.

This clonotype was counted ten times or more. J is TRBJ2-1 and V is TRBV6-1; 8 bases are a match to TRBD1. The V segment lost 5 bases and the J segment 2 bases; nucleotides outside the gene matches: 8. This CDR3 has 16 residues. CDR1 is MNHNS and CDR2 is SASEGT in the germline V gene. The CDR3 nucleotides read TGTGCCAGCAGTCACACTTGGACAGGGACCTACAATGAGCAGTTCTTC. Translation: CASSHTWTGTYNEQFF.

This clonotype was detected ten times or more. V is TRBV27 and J is TRBJ2-2; 7 positions match TRBD1. Trimming cost V 5 bases and J 7 bases; bases outside gene matches: 10. Looked up from germline, CDR1 is MNHEY and CDR2 is SMNVEV (reference sequence). The CDR3 spans 15 residues. The CDR3 reads CASSRDSHRGGELFF. CDR3 in DNA: TGTGCCAGCAGTCGGGACAGCCATCGGGGCGGGGAGCTGTTTTTT.

This clonotype was observed many times. V gene TRBV6-1 combines with J gene TRBJ1-1, with 7 positions matching TRBD1. CDR1 is MNHNS and CDR2 is SASEGT in the germline V gene. Trimming at V came to 6 bases and at J to 8 bases, leaving 9 bases not matched to a gene. The CDR3 is 13 amino acids. CDR3 in amino acids: CASSVTGAPEAFF. DNA for the CDR3: TGTGCCAGCAGCGTTACAGGGGCCCCCGAAGCTTTCTTT.

This clonotype was counted many times. The V and J genes are TRBV20-1 and TRBJ1-5, with D possibly being TRBD1 (5 bases). The CDR3 length is 15 residues. Germline lookup yields CDR1 DFQATT and CDR2 SNEGSKA (reference sequence). With 0 bases removed from V and 3 bases from J, the gap between germline ends came to 12 bases. As DNA, the CDR3 is TGCAGTGCTAGAGATTTGAACAGGTTCAATCAGCCCCAGCATTTT. Protein sequence: CSARDLNRFNQPQHF.

This clonotype was seen at least ten times. The chain employs TRBV24-1 and TRBJ1-2; D may be TRBD1 (5 bases). CDR1 and CDR2 (germline): KGHDR, SFDVKD. This CDR3 is 14 amino acids long. Trimming pared 6 bases from V and 6 bases from J, leaving 16 bases between. The CDR3 coding sequence is TGTGCCACCAGTTCCGGCCAGGGCGTACATGGCTACACCTTC. It encodes CATSSGQGVHGYTF.